The clone carrying this T cell receptor beta chain has a count of ten or more. The antigen remains undetermined. Germline CDR1 is MNHEY and CDR2 is SVGEGT. Trimming removed 0 bases at V and 5 bases at J, with 19 bases between. CDR3 length: 17 residues. This sample stems from a study of response to subunit inactivated influenza vaccine. Study results and limitations: The authors suggested that few new T cells are recruited per seasonal influenza vaccination.

MiXCR, run by TCRdb on the RT-PCR reads, gives a single entry per CDR3 protein. The table has hundreds of thousands of distinct CDR3 sequences, roughly 14% seen once. The sequence was obtained from a man over 45 who received an inactivated influenza vaccine. This chain joins TRBV6-2 or TRBV6-3 and TRBJ1-1, with D maybe TRBD1 (6 bases). The sequencing here drew on PBMCs from blood, taken less than 13 days after vaccination. The CDR3: CASSYSGRGGFMTEAFF. The CDR3 DNA is TGTGCCAGCAGTTACTCGGGCAGGGGAGGATTTATGACTGAAGCTTTCTTT.